The source of this T cell receptor (beta chain) is a study of response to subunit inactivated influenza vaccine. V was pared by 5 bases and J by 9 bases, with 11 bases between. This CDR3 has 13 residues. This clonotype was seen a few times. Antigen unknown. Notes on the study in general: Only a handful of new T cells, the authors suggested, are recruited with each seasonal influenza vaccination.

MiXCR, applied by TCRdb to the RT-PCR reads, yields one record per CDR3 protein. The sample gives 450,000 to 600,000 distinct CDR3 sequences, 6.5% to 8% of which show up once; approximately 12% is in the top ten. The starting material was PBMCs from blood, obtained roughly 24 months after vaccination. This TCR was sampled from a man between 50 and 69 years old who received an inactivated influenza vaccine. The chain uses TRBV12-3 or TRBV12-4 and TRBJ1-6; no clear D gene. The chain's CDR3 is CASSDEGSSPLHF. As DNA, the CDR3 is TGTGCCAGCAGTGACGAAGGGAGTTCACCCCTCCACTTT.